The 32 T cell receptor beta chains below were found in one sample sequenced in a study of T cell changes during pregnancy in multiple sclerosis. Sequencing was performed with immunoSEQ multiplex PCR; in TCRdb, only in-frame clones are kept and a portion is missing. The data contain about 65,000 clones, approximately 92% of them singletons. Material: CD8+ T cells from peripheral blood mononuclear cells, obtained in the third trimester of pregnancy. The receptors stem from a female donor in good health, enrolled as a control in a pregnancy study.

The genes are TRBV6-5 and TRBJ1-1, with a tentative D call TRBD1 (6 bases). This CDR3 contains 15 residues. Germline V gene sequence: CDR1 MNHEY, CDR2 SVGAGI. Trimming left V 2 bases short and J 7 bases short, with 17 bases between. CDR3 coding DNA: TGTGCCAGCAGTTACAATGGGGGGGCGCGTAATGAAGCTTTCTTT. Amino acid sequence: CASSYNGGARNEAFF.

V gene TRBV19 combines with J gene TRBJ2-3; 8 bases fit TRBD2. This CDR3 has 18 residues. V shed 0 bases, J shed 2 bases, and the junction held 10 bases outside the gene matches. Looked up from germline, CDR1 is LNHDA and CDR2 is SQIVND (reference sequence). CDR3 region: CASSIETGTSFLTDTQYF. The DNA of the CDR3 is TGTGCCAGTAGTATAGAAACCGGGACTAGTTTCCTCACAGATACGCAGTATTTT.

This clone was observed a single time. The chain recombines TRBV4-1 with TRBJ1-4; D is possibly TRBD1 (5 bases). Germline V CDR1 and CDR2: MGHRA, YSYEKL. This CDR3 region has 15 residues. Between the trimmed V and J ends, which lost 5 bases and 8 bases, there was a span of 18 bases. The CDR3 nucleotides read TGCGCCAGCAGCGAGGAGTCGGGACTCCCGGAAAAACTGTTTTTT. Encoded protein: CASSEESGLPEKLFF.

The chain joins TRBV4-3 to TRBJ1-4, with 7 bases matching TRBD1. Germline V gene data show CDR1 as LGHNA and CDR2 as YSLEER. This CDR3 comprises 18 residues. V was pared by 2 bases and J by 0 bases, with 9 bases of the junction left unmatched. The CDR3 bases are TGCGCCAGCAGCCAACTACTTCAGGGGGGTCCAACTAATGAAAAACTGTTTTTT. Protein product: CASSQLLQGGPTNEKLFF.

This chain links TRBV27 with TRBJ2-7; TRBD1 matches at 10 bases. Germline V lookup: CDR1 MNHEY, CDR2 SMNVEV (reference sequence). V trimming: 2 bases; J trimming: 7 bases; junction bases outside the gene matches: 8. The CDR3 sequence is 15 residues long. CDR3 bases: TGTGCCAGCAGTTTAGAGACAGGGGGCTTGGGAGAGCAGTACTTC. Its translation: CASSLETGGLGEQYF.

The chain is built from TRBV4-3 and TRBJ2-7, with TRBD1 as a possible D gene (6 bases). V dropped 0 bases and J dropped 2 bases, with 11 bases sitting between them. The CDR3 sequence is 15 residues long. CDR1 and CDR2 (germline): LGHNA, YSLEER. CDR3 coding DNA: TGCGCCAGCAGCCAAGATCGACAGGCCACCTACGAGCAGTACTTC. Amino acids: CASSQDRQATYEQYF.

This clone was seen only once. The rearrangement links TRBV5-5 to TRBJ2-3, with TRBD2 as a possible D gene (7 bases). Germline loops: CDR1 SGHKS, CDR2 YYEKEE (reference sequence). Trimming removed 0 bases at V and 1 base at J, with 21 bases between. This CDR3 spans 19 amino acids. The CDR3 is CASSLEVAGASGGTDTQYF. For the CDR3, the DNA is TGTGCCAGCAGCTTGGAGGTCGCGGGGGCCTCAGGTGGCACAGATACGCAGTATTTT. The variable domain in full, completed from reference TRBV5-5 and TRBJ2-3, reads DAGVTQSPTHLIKTRGQQVTLRCSPISGHKSVSWYQQVLGQGPQFIFQYYEKEERGRGNFPDRFSARQFPNYSSELNVNALLLGDSALYLCASSLEVAGASGGTDTQYFGPGTRLTVL.

A single count supports this clone. The chain couples TRBV11-2 to TRBJ1-1; D is unclear. Deletions cut 7 bases from V and 3 bases from J, with 9 bases between. Germline values: CDR1 SGHAT, CDR2 FQNNGV. The CDR3 totals 12 residues. Here the CDR3 reads CASNHGDTEAFF. CDR3 nucleotide sequence: TGTGCCAGCAATCACGGGGACACTGAAGCTTTCTTT.

This rearrangement joins TRBV6-5 to TRBJ1-1, with D maybe TRBD1 (6 bases). The germline CDR1 and CDR2 sequences are MNHEY and SVGAGI. This CDR3 spans 14 amino acids. V was shortened by 6 bases and J by 3 bases, with 14 bases between the two germline ends. DNA for the CDR3: TGTGCCAGCAGGACACAGGGTGATCACACTGAAGCTTTCTTT. It specifies CASRTQGDHTEAFF.

V gene TRBV9 combines with J gene TRBJ2-7; 7 positions match TRBD1. The germline gives CDR1 SGDLS, CDR2 YYNGEE. CDR3 length equals 14 residues. V lost 5 bases, J lost 2 bases, and 7 bases stayed unmatched. CDR3 loop: CASSEGAGTYEQYF. DNA for the CDR3: TGTGCCAGCAGTGAGGGGGCAGGGACCTACGAGCAGTACTTC.

This CDR3 reads CASRRSWAGTGELFF. The CDR3 nucleotides read TGTGCCAGCAGACGATCTTGGGCGGGCACCGGGGAGCTGTTTTTT. The chain is built from TRBV5-4 and TRBJ2-2; D is perhaps TRBD2 (5 bases). Germline lookup yields CDR1 SGHNT and CDR2 YYREEE (reference sequence). The V and J ends lost 5 bases and 4 bases respectively, with 15 bases between them. This CDR3 has 15 amino acids.

The chain employs TRBV19 and TRBJ2-2; weak D call: TRBD1 (6 bases). In germline, CDR1 is LNHDA, CDR2 SQIVND (reference sequence). This CDR3 spans 12 amino acids. Trimming shortened V by 9 bases and J by 3 bases, and 8 bases separated the two germline ends. CDR3 region: CASWTDTGELFF. The CDR3 DNA sequence: TGTGCCAGCTGGACAGACACCGGGGAGCTGTTTTTT.

This clone was recorded a few times. V and J are TRBV9 and TRBJ2-1; TRBD2 aligns across 7 bases. V lost 3 bases and J lost 1; bases outside the gene matches: 4. The CDR3 contains 15 residues. CDR1 and CDR2 (germline): SGDLS, YYNGEE. In DNA, the CDR3 is TGTGCCAGCAGCGCCGGGGGGAAATCCTACAATGAGCAGTTCTTC. The encoded protein is CASSAGGKSYNEQFF.

This chain connects TRBV5-4 to TRBJ2-1, with 10 nucleotides matching TRBD2. The CDR3 covers 15 residues. CDR1 is SGHNT, CDR2 YYREEE, per germline (reference sequence). The V segment lost 2 bases and the J segment 7 bases; nucleotides outside the gene matches: 6. CDR3 coding DNA: TGTGCCAGCAGCTTACGGCTAGCGGGGGTTAATGAGCAGTTCTTC. The encoded protein is CASSLRLAGVNEQFF.

In this sample, this clone turned up a few times. The chain is built from TRBV5-6 and TRBJ2-3, with 7 nucleotides matching TRBD2. The J segment lost 4 bases and the V segment lost 2 bases, leaving 4 bases of the junction unmatched. Germline-derived CDR1 and CDR2 are SGHDT and YYEEEE. This CDR3 contains 14 residues. CDR3 DNA: TGTGCCAGCAGCTTAGTTCGGGGGGCAGATACGCAGTATTTT. This encodes CASSLVRGADTQYF.

Here the CDR3 DNA reads TGTGCCAGCAGTATCAAAAACAGGGTGGTAGACGAGCAGTACTTC. Its protein product is CASSIKNRVVDEQYF. The chain uses TRBV6-5 and TRBJ2-7, with a tentative D call TRBD1 (6 bases). Trimming took off 5 bases at V and 5 bases at J, with 19 bases between the two ends. The CDR3 has 15 residues. Germline V gene data show CDR1 as MNHEY and CDR2 as SVGAGI.

The genes are TRBV2 and TRBJ2-7; 9 nucleotides align to TRBD1. The germline CDR1 and CDR2 sequences are SNHLY and FYNNEI. This CDR3 region has 15 residues. Trimming removed 6 bases from V and 4 bases from J; junction bases left unmatched: 10. The CDR3 sequence is CASRPGQGLGYEQYF. The DNA for the CDR3 is TGTGCCAGCAGGCCGGGACAGGGTTTGGGGTACGAGCAGTACTTC.

This clone came up a few times. This chain uses TRBV10-1 with TRBJ1-1; 8 positions match TRBD1. Per the germline V gene, CDR1 is WNHNN and CDR2 is SYGVQD (reference sequence). V lost 7 bases to trimming and J lost 1 base; unmatched junction nucleotides: 5. The length of the CDR3 is 14 residues. The CDR3 DNA reads TGCGCCAGCATCCAGGGGGCTACGAACACTGAAGCTTTCTTT. Translation: CASIQGATNTEAFF.

The CDR3 DNA reads TGTGCCAGCAGCCCTGGGACAGAGAGTTATGGCTACACCTTC. Encoded protein: CASSPGTESYGYTF. The V call is TRBV4-2, the J call TRBJ1-2; 7 bases are a match to TRBD1. V lost 4 bases and J lost 5; bases outside the gene matches: 7. CDR1 is LGHNA and CDR2 is YNFKEQ in the germline V gene. CDR3 size: 14 residues.

J is TRBJ1-1 and V is TRBV9; D unclear. Per germline, CDR1 SGDLS and CDR2 YYNGEE. Trimming cost V 2 bases and J 10 bases, with 21 bases left between them. The CDR3 runs to 15 residues. CDR3 residues: CASSVGNMRMEPAFF. The CDR3 nucleotides are TGTGCCAGCAGCGTCGGAAACATGAGGATGGAGCCAGCTTTCTTT.

The sample holds one count of this clone. J is TRBJ1-1 and V is TRBV4-1, with a weak D call TRBD1 (5 bases). V gave up 4 bases and J gave up 2 bases, with 20 bases separating them. This CDR3 has 17 residues. CDR1 and CDR2 from the germline V gene are MGHRA and YSYEKL. In nucleotides, the CDR3 is TGCGCCAGCAGCCGAATGGATACCCGACAGATAAACACTGAAGCTTTCTTT. This sequence encodes CASSRMDTRQINTEAFF.

The chain has TRBV11-2 and TRBJ1-1; 9 nucleotides match TRBD1. The CDR3 sequence is 16 residues long. Germline trimming cut 4 bases from V and 1 base from J; bases unmatched to any gene: 7. Germline assignment: CDR1 SGHAT and CDR2 FQNNGV. CDR3 DNA sequence: TGTGCCAGCAGCTCACCGGGACAGGGCTGGAACACTGAAGCTTTCTTT. This sequence encodes CASSSPGQGWNTEAFF.

The CDR3 region is CASSLRIPGEAFF. The CDR3 DNA is TGTGCCAGCAGCTTGAGGATCCCGGGTGAAGCTTTCTTT. The genes are TRBV5-6 and TRBJ1-1; D is undetermined. Per the germline V gene, CDR1 is SGHDT and CDR2 is YYEEEE. Trimming shortened V by 1 base and J by 7 bases, and 11 bases separated the two germline ends. CDR3 length equals 13 residues.

Only one count was recorded for this clone. The chain carries TRBV27 and TRBJ2-7, with 8 bases identical to TRBD1. Trimming at V came to 4 bases and at J to 4 bases, leaving 3 bases not matched to a gene. The CDR3 extends over 13 amino acids. Germline CDR1 is MNHEY and CDR2 is SMNVEV (reference sequence). The CDR3 sequence is CASSSGGEYEQYF. The CDR3 DNA reads as TGTGCCAGCAGTTCAGGGGGCGAGTACGAGCAGTACTTC.

The chain carries TRBV7-2 and TRBJ1-1; 10 positions match TRBD1. This CDR3 has 14 residues. Germline values: CDR1 SGHTA, CDR2 FQGNSA. With 6 bases clipped from V and 5 bases from J, the junction kept 6 bases outside the gene matches. The CDR3 coding sequence is TGTGCCAGCAGGCGGGACAGGGGTTGGACTGAAGCTTTCTTT. It specifies CASRRDRGWTEAFF.

The V gene is TRBV5-6, the J gene TRBJ2-7; 7 bases are a match to TRBD1. The length of the CDR3 is 14 residues. Germline assignment: CDR1 SGHDT and CDR2 YYEEEE. The V and J ends lost 2 bases and 2 bases, in that order; junction bases with no gene match: 4. The CDR3 reads CASSFAGGPYEQYF. The CDR3 DNA is TGTGCCAGCAGCTTCGCAGGGGGTCCCTACGAGCAGTACTTC. Complete variable domain (other parts from reference TRBV5-6 and TRBJ2-7): DAGVTQSPTHLIKTRGQQVTLRCSPKSGHDTVSWYQQALGQGPQFIFQYYEEEERQRGNFPDRFSGHQFPNYSSELNVNALLLGDSALYLCASSFAGGPYEQYFGPGTRLTVT.

The chain uses TRBV13 and TRBJ2-1; the D is unclear. CDR3 size: 13 residues. V shed 7 bases and J shed 4 bases, with 11 bases lying between them. The germline V gene encodes CDR1 PRHDT and CDR2 FYEKMQ (reference sequence). The CDR3 nucleotides are TGTGCCAGCACCTCTGAAGCTTACAATGAGCAGTTCTTC. It yields the protein CASTSEAYNEQFF.

V usage is TRBV27 and J usage is TRBJ2-7; 7 positions match TRBD1. The germline gives CDR1 MNHEY, CDR2 SMNVEV (reference sequence). Losses at the gene ends were 0 bases for V and 4 bases for J; bases not matched to a gene: 3. The CDR3 consists of 14 residues. CDR3 region: CASSLSGRGYEQYF. The CDR3 bases are TGTGCCAGCAGTTTATCGGGCAGGGGGTACGAGCAGTACTTC.

The genes are TRBV6-5 and TRBJ2-7; unclear D gene. The germline gives CDR1 MNHEY, CDR2 SVGAGI. Trimming took off 0 bases at V and 4 bases at J, with 7 bases between the two ends. CDR3 length equals 13 residues. The CDR3 sequence: CASSYSTRYEQYF. The CDR3 region has the DNA TGTGCCAGCAGTTACTCTACCAGATACGAGCAGTACTTC.

In nucleotides, the CDR3 is TGTGCCAGCAGCATAAACCCGGGACAGGGGCACGAGTTCTTC. Translation: CASSINPGQGHEFF. This chain connects TRBV7-9 to TRBJ2-1; 10 bases map to TRBD1. Germline V gene lookup returns CDR1 SEHNR and CDR2 FQNEAQ (reference sequence). This CDR3 is built from 14 residues. Unmatched junction bases numbered 12, after V lost 5 bases and J lost 14 bases.

The genes are TRBV7-9 and TRBJ2-2; 7 bases align to TRBD1. The junction had 4 bases not matched to a gene; V was cut back by 9 bases and J by 3 bases. This CDR3 region has 13 residues. Germline assignment: CDR1 SEHNR and CDR2 FQNEAQ (reference sequence). The CDR3 protein is CAREQGDTGELFF. As DNA, the CDR3 is TGTGCCAGGGAGCAGGGGGACACCGGGGAGCTGTTTTTT.

The chain carries TRBV6-5 and TRBJ1-6; 7 bases align to TRBD1. In germline, CDR1 is MNHEY, CDR2 SVGAGI. The CDR3 is 15 residues long. Germline trimming cut 2 bases from V and 9 bases from J; bases unmatched to any gene: 7. The CDR3 reads CASSYGPGGGSPLHF. The CDR3, as DNA: TGTGCCAGCAGTTACGGGCCAGGGGGTGGTTCACCCCTCCACTTT.